Shown below are 27 T cell receptor beta chains from a single sample sequenced in a study of T cell repertoires in cytomegalovirus infection. TCRdb recomputed calls from the reads with MiXCR, one row per CDR3 protein. Among about 71,000 distinct CDR3 sequences, about 20% were seen once, and the ten largest hold roughly two thirds. These TCRs' antigens remain unknown. The material was CD8+ T cells from cultured PBMCs, obtained from culture after CMV antigen stimulation. The receptor set was obtained from a human donor in good health (CMV status not recorded). Some clones in this sample may be carry-over from other donors' samples.

The chain employs TRBV4-1 and TRBJ1-1; 9 bases line up with TRBD1. The CDR3 covers 15 residues. After removal of 0 bases from V and 4 bases from J, the junction contained 3 bases not matched to a gene. CDR1 is MGHRA, CDR2 YSYEKL, per germline. The CDR3 nucleotides are TGCGCCAGCAGCCAAGATTACAGGGGGCTCACTGAAGCTTTCTTT. This codes for CASSQDYRGLTEAFF.

The chain is built from TRBV10-1 and TRBJ2-7; D could derive from TRBD1 or TRBD2 (5 bases each). Germline loops: CDR1 WNHNN, CDR2 SYGVQD (reference sequence). The CDR3 runs 14 residues. The V gene lost 5 bases and the J gene lost 0 bases, with 11 bases spanning the gap. The CDR3 DNA is TGCGCCAGCAGTCGGGACGCCAGCTCCTACGAGCAGTACTTC. It specifies CASSRDASSYEQYF.

Comment on this clonotype: An end of the junction differs from the germline gene, which may be a read error. The chain employs TRBV7-6 and TRBJ2-7; TRBD2 might be the D (5 bases). CDR1 and CDR2 from the germline V gene are SGHVS and FNYEAQ. The length of the CDR3 is 15 residues. This CDR3 is CASSLAYGKSYEQYF. The CDR3 DNA follows: TGTGCTAGCAGCTTAGCTTACGGGAAGTCCTACGAGCAGTACTTC.

This clonotype came up many times. The junction departs from the called germline gene at one end, perhaps through a read error. The chain combines TRBV6-5 with TRBJ1-2; 8 bases align to TRBD1. The CDR3 loop spans 16 amino acids. Germline V gene sequence: CDR1 MNHEY, CDR2 SVGAGI. The CDR3 protein is CASSHSGTGSFYGYTF. CDR3 bases: TGTGCCAGCAGTCACTCCGGGACAGGATCTTTCTATGGCTACACCTTC.

This clonotype turned up a few times. The chain recombines TRBV6-1 with TRBJ2-7; weak D call: TRBD2 (6 bases). V was cut by 5 bases and J by 4 bases, with 15 bases left in between. CDR3 length: 14 amino acids. Germline assignment: CDR1 MNHNS and CDR2 SASEGT. The CDR3 is CASSYGLRGYEQYF. The CDR3 bases are TGTGCCAGCAGTTACGGGCTACGGGGGTACGAGCAGTACTTC.

The rearrangement joins TRBV7-2 to TRBJ2-1; 8 bases fit TRBD2. The CDR3 totals 16 residues. V shed 6 bases, J shed 5 bases, and the junction held 12 bases outside the gene matches. Looked up from germline, CDR1 is SGHTA and CDR2 is FQGNSA. In DNA form, the CDR3 reads TGTGCCAGCAGTCGAGCGGGGGCCGACATAAACAATGAGCAGTTCTTC. This translates into CASSRAGADINNEQFF. The whole variable domain, filled in from reference TRBV7-2 and TRBJ2-1, reads GAGVSQSPSNKVTEKGKDVELRCDPISGHTALYWYRQSLGQGLEFLIYFQGNSAPDKSGLPSDRFSAERTGGSVSTLTIQRTQQEDSAVYLCASSRAGADINNEQFFGPGTRLTVL.

The chain is built from TRBV4-1 and TRBJ1-5; no reliable D call. V lost 4 bases and J lost 1, with 14 bases in between. This CDR3 has 16 amino acids. Germline-derived CDR1 and CDR2 are MGHRA and YSYEKL. The CDR3 sequence: CASSREEGVSNQPQHF. DNA for the CDR3: TGCGCCAGCAGCCGCGAGGAGGGCGTGAGCAATCAGCCCCAGCATTTT.

This chain uses TRBV6-5 with TRBJ2-7, with D hard to call. Trimming pared 0 bases from V and 1 base from J, leaving 4 bases between. CDR3 length: 13 amino acids. Germline CDR1 reads MNHEY; CDR2 reads SVGAGI. CDR3 protein: CASSYSISYEQYF. Here the CDR3 DNA reads TGTGCCAGCAGTTACTCGATTTCCTACGAGCAGTACTTC.

This clonotype occurred a few times. The chain couples TRBV5-6 to TRBJ2-2; 7 bases are a match to TRBD1. The CDR3 contains 14 residues. Germline lookup yields CDR1 SGHDT and CDR2 YYEEEE. V trimming: 2 bases; J trimming: 5 bases; junction bases outside the gene matches: 3. CDR3 DNA sequence: TGTGCCAGCAGCTTACAGGGGAATACCGGGGAGCTGTTTTTT. Protein product: CASSLQGNTGELFF.

The chain combines TRBV6-5 with TRBJ1-2; TRBD1 is a possible D gene (5 bases). The V gene's germline CDR1 is MNHEY and CDR2 SVGAGI. The ends were cut back, 6 bases at V and 5 bases at J, with 19 bases in the middle. CDR3 size: 15 residues. The CDR3, as DNA: TGTGCCAGCAGGCCCGTATCCGGGGCCTTTTATGGCTACACCTTC. Translating gives CASRPVSGAFYGYTF.

In nucleotides, the CDR3 is TGTGCCAGCAGTCCGACGCCCGGGAGGAACACTGAAGCTTTCTTT. As protein: CASSPTPGRNTEAFF. The rearrangement uses TRBV12-3 or TRBV12-4 and TRBJ1-1, with unresolved D. This CDR3 region has 15 residues. V gave up 5 bases and J gave up 1 base, with 14 bases separating them.

This clonotype was seen only a few times. V usage is TRBV7-8 and J usage is TRBJ2-1, with D perhaps given as TRBD1 or TRBD2 (5 bases each). CDR1 SGHVS and CDR2 FQNEAQ come from the germline V gene. The V gene lost 2 bases and the J gene lost 5 bases, with 13 bases spanning the gap. The CDR3 runs 15 residues. The CDR3 sequence: CASSLIGTTNNEQFF. As DNA, the CDR3 is TGTGCCAGCAGCTTAATAGGGACGACTAACAATGAGCAGTTCTTC.

This clonotype was seen a handful of times. The CDR3 loop is CASSSPHGVRTEAFF. DNA of the CDR3: TGTGCCAGCAGCTCTCCCCATGGGGTGAGGACTGAAGCTTTCTTT. V gene TRBV7-9 combines with J gene TRBJ1-1; no firm D call. V lost 4 bases to trimming and J lost 5 bases, with 17 bases between them. CDR1 is SEHNR and CDR2 is FQNEAQ in the germline V gene (reference sequence). The CDR3 contains 15 residues.

This clonotype has a handful of counts. The rearrangement joins TRBV7-9 to TRBJ2-7; tentatively, D is TRBD2 (5 bases). CDR3 length: 12 residues. The V end was cut by 4 bases, the J end by 6 bases, with 10 bases between. The germline V gene has CDR1 SEHNR and CDR2 FQNEAQ (reference sequence). The CDR3 here is CASSSGGPEQYF. CDR3 DNA sequence: TGTGCCAGCAGCTCCGGAGGTCCCGAGCAGTACTTC.

This clonotype was counted at least ten times. One junction end disagrees with the germline gene, perhaps due to a read error. This sequence joins TRBV12-3 or TRBV12-4 and TRBJ2-3, with a possible D match to TRBD2 (7 bases). CDR3 length: 14 amino acids. CDR3 sequence reads: CASSLGGATDTQYF. The CDR3 DNA follows: TGTGCCAGCAGCTTAGGGGGGGCCACAGATACGCAGTATTTT.

The chain has TRBV20-1 and TRBJ2-7; weak D call: TRBD1 (6 bases). V lost 1 base to trimming and J lost 6 bases, with 16 bases between them. The CDR3 is 14 amino acids. Germline lookup yields CDR1 DFQATT and CDR2 SNEGSKA (reference sequence). The CDR3 region is CSARAPQGPPEQYF. As DNA, the CDR3 is TGCAGTGCTAGAGCCCCCCAGGGGCCCCCCGAGCAGTACTTC.

This clonotype showed up just once. At one of its ends the junction is not consistent with the germline gene, which may arise from a read error. The chain has TRBV6-6 and TRBJ2-3; a weak D match, TRBD2 (6 bases). Germline V gene lookup returns CDR1 MNHNY and CDR2 SVGAGI (reference sequence). The CDR3 is made up of 13 amino acids. CDR3 residues: CDSSSGGTDTQYF. DNA of the CDR3: TGTGACAGCAGTTCGGGGGGCACAGATACGCAGTATTTT.

The CDR3: CATEDLAYEQYF. DNA for the CDR3: TGTGCCACGGAGGACCTCGCCTACGAGCAGTACTTC. V is TRBV7-9 and J is TRBJ2-7; possible D gene TRBD2, 5 bases. CDR1 and CDR2 (germline): SEHNR, FQNEAQ (reference sequence). Trimming shortened V by 10 bases and J by 2 bases, and 12 bases separated the two germline ends. There are 12 residues in the CDR3.

The V and J genes are TRBV10-3 and TRBJ2-7, with D tentatively TRBD2 (6 bases). Germline V gene sequence: CDR1 ENHRY, CDR2 SYGVKD. Between the trimmed V and J ends, which lost 2 bases and 9 bases, there was a span of 17 bases. This CDR3 region has 14 residues. The CDR3 DNA follows: TGTGCCATCAGTGAGGGTGCGGGGTTAGGTGTGCAGTACTTC. It specifies CAISEGAGLGVQYF.

This chain joins TRBV6-1 and TRBJ2-5; tentatively, D is TRBD2 (5 bases). Germline assignment: CDR1 MNHNS and CDR2 SASEGT. This CDR3 has 12 residues. V dropped 6 bases and J dropped 5 bases, with 10 bases sitting between them. The CDR3, as DNA: TGTGCCAGCAGCGGGGATCGGGAGACCCAGTACTTC. It encodes CASSGDRETQYF.

This clonotype was seen a few times. The rearrangement joins TRBV7-2 to TRBJ2-3, with 8 bases identical to TRBD2. Germline assignment: CDR1 SGHTA and CDR2 FQGNSA. V gave up 4 bases and J gave up 6 bases; unmatched junction bases: 9. This CDR3 comprises 15 residues. Here the CDR3 reads CASSSRLASADTQYF. The CDR3 region has the DNA TGTGCCAGCAGCTCCCGACTAGCGTCGGCCGATACGCAGTATTTT.

The V and J genes are TRBV29-1 and TRBJ1-1, with D perhaps TRBD1 (6 bases). The CDR3 is 11 residues long. Per the germline V gene, CDR1 is SQVTM and CDR2 is ANQGSEA. The V gene lost 4 bases and the J gene lost 6 bases, with 9 bases spanning the gap. CDR3 loop: CSVARGAEAFF. The CDR3 DNA is TGCAGCGTTGCCAGGGGCGCTGAAGCTTTCTTT.

This clonotype has only a few counts. The chain joins TRBV6-2 or TRBV6-3 to TRBJ1-3; D not resolved. The CDR3 has 14 amino acids. The germline CDR1 and CDR2 sequences are MNHEY and SVGEGT. Trimming removed 1 base from V and 0 bases from J, with 4 bases in between. As DNA, the CDR3 is TGTGCCAGCAGTTACTTGATCTCTGGAAACACCATATATTTT. Protein product: CASSYLISGNTIYF.

A few counts support this clonotype. The chain carries TRBV7-8 and TRBJ2-1, with 8 bases lining up with TRBD1. The CDR3 has 14 residues. Looked up from germline, CDR1 is SGHVS and CDR2 is FQNEAQ. Unmatched junction bases numbered 4, after V lost 1 base and J lost 8 bases. The CDR3: CASSLVQQGDEQFF. The DNA of the CDR3 is TGTGCCAGCAGCTTAGTTCAACAGGGGGATGAGCAGTTCTTC. The complete variable domain, with remaining parts taken from reference TRBV7-8 and TRBJ2-1, reads GAGVSQSPRYKVAKRGQDVALRCDPISGHVSLFWYQQALGQGPEFLTYFQNEAQLDKSGLPSDRFFAERPEGSVSTLKIQRTQQEDSAVYLCASSLVQQGDEQFFGPGTRLTVL.

This clonotype has just a few counts. This sequence joins TRBV10-3 and TRBJ2-7; D is uncertain. CDR3 length: 11 amino acids. Germline V gene lookup returns CDR1 ENHRY and CDR2 SYGVKD. V lost 3 bases, J lost 8 bases, and 8 bases lay in between. CDR3 amino acids: CAISEGLKQYF. The CDR3 nucleotides read TGTGCCATCAGTGAAGGGCTTAAGCAGTACTTC.

This clonotype has a handful of counts. The chain carries TRBV4-1 and TRBJ2-3, with D unresolved. Looked up from germline, CDR1 is MGHRA and CDR2 is YSYEKL. This CDR3 is built from 16 residues. V lost 0 bases and J 0 bases, leaving 10 bases between the germline ends. CDR3 coding DNA: TGCGCCAGCAGCCAAGACAGCCTCCTAAGCACAGATACGCAGTATTTT. It is translated as CASSQDSLLSTDTQYF.

The genes are TRBV27 and TRBJ2-3; 9 bases line up with TRBD2. Germline V gene sequence: CDR1 MNHEY, CDR2 SMNVEV (reference sequence). The CDR3 has 12 amino acids. Trimming cost V 11 bases and J 6 bases; bases outside gene matches: 6. The CDR3 sequence: CAAGGGSDTQYF. CDR3 in DNA: TGTGCCGCGGGGGGGGGATCGGATACGCAGTATTTT.